This T cell receptor beta chain was identified in a study of T cells in Graves' hyperthyroidism and ophthalmopathy. The investigators amplified TCR beta CDR3 regions from RNA transcripts. HTBI primers were employed in a first-round RT-PCR of the TCR CDR3. A single record per CDR3 protein comes from TCRdb applying MiXCR to the multiplex PCR reads. The top ten hold around 7.7% of the sample, which has approximately 700,000 distinct CDR3 sequences, roughly 15% seen once. V lost 2 bases and J lost 6, with 13 bases in between. The CDR3 is 15 amino acids. Per germline, CDR1 SNHLY and CDR2 FYNNEI. The specimen was blood. The TCR comes from a man younger than 35 with Graves' hyperthyroidism. The chain joins TRBV2 to TRBJ2-2; D is unresolved. The CDR3 coding sequence is TGTGCCAGCAGTGAATCGCCTCATCCCCCCGGGGAGCTGTTTTTT. Translating it yields CASSESPHPPGELFF.